These T cell receptor beta chains were read from a single sample in a study. Clones were read by immunoSEQ multiplex PCR, and TCRdb kept only the in-frame ones, dropping some. This repertoire shows tens of thousands of clones, over 85% found once; its top ten account for approximately 4.4%. The material sequenced was PBMCs. The receptors were gathered from a man aged 40-50 years with rheumatoid arthritis. The CDR3 runs from the conserved cysteine through the conserved F or W. A D gene is named only where the DNA matches it firmly. Rows give clone size only sometimes, using once, few, many, or a class for an expanded clone.

>TRBJ1-2|-|few|TRBV4-1
TGCGCCAGCAGCCAAGCTGGGGGGATCGGAGTGGGCTACACCTTC
CASSQAGGIGVGYTF
>TRBJ2-1|TRBD2|once|TRBV5-1
TGCGCCAGCAGCTTGGCAGGACTAGCGGGGGTCAATGAGCAGTTCTTC
CASSLAGLAGVNEQFF
>TRBJ1-1|-|-|TRBV27
TGTGCCAGCAGAGAGGGTTCTGAAGCTTTCTTT
CASREGSEAFF
>TRBJ1-1|-|-|TRBV6-5
TGTGCCAGCAGTTACTCGAGGGGGGGCACTGAAGCTTTCTTT
CASSYSRGGTEAFF
>TRBJ2-6|-|-|TRBV19
TGTGCCAGTAGTCCCGACTCTGGGGCCAACGTCCTGACTTTC
CASSPDSGANVLTF
>TRBJ1-1|-|-|TRBV7-3
TGTGCCAGCAGCTTAACGCCTACAGGGAGCACTGAAGCTTTCTTT
CASSLTPTGSTEAFF
>TRBJ1-2|-|-|TRBV6-5
TGTGCCAGCAGTTACTCGACGCAGGGATTTAGTGGCTACACCTTC
CASSYSTQGFSGYTF
>TRBJ2-3|TRBD1|-|TRBV24-1
TGTGCCACCAGTGGTGGACAGGGGGCGTGGACAGATACGCAGTATTTT
CATSGGQGAWTDTQYF
>TRBJ1-5|-|-|TRBV11-2
TGTGCCAGCAGCTTATGGCCAGGGGTAAATCAGCCCCAGCATTTT
CASSLWPGVNQPQHF
>TRBJ2-2|-|-|TRBV10-3
TGTGCCATCAGTGAGTCTGGAACCGGGGAGCTGTTTTTT
CAISESGTGELFF
>TRBJ2-1|-|-|TRBV10-3
TGTGCCACCCAAAGAGGACAGAACCTCTACAATGAGCAGTTCTTC
CATQRGQNLYNEQFF
>TRBJ2-1|TRBD1|-|TRBV27
TGTGCCAGCAGCCTTAGTAGACAGGGGTACTACAATGAGCAGTTCTTC
CASSLSRQGYYNEQFF
>TRBJ2-2|TRBD1|-|TRBV3-1/TRBV3-2
TGTGCCAGCAGGCTACAGGGGAAGAACACCGGGGAGCTGTTTTTT
CASRLQGKNTGELFF
>TRBJ2-1|TRBD2|-|TRBV28
TGTGCCAGCAGTGCCCACGCGGTCCAGCGGGGATACAATGAGCAGTTCTTC
CASSAHAVQRGYNEQFF
>TRBJ1-3|TRBD1|-|TRBV6-5
TGTGCCAGCAGTCCCGGGACAGGGAATGGAAACACCATATATTTT
CASSPGTGNGNTIYF
>TRBJ1-5|-|-|TRBV30
TGTGCCTGGAGTAGACAGAGCAATCAGCCCCAGCATTTT
CAWSRQSNQPQHF
>TRBJ2-2|-|-|TRBV29-1
TGCAGCGGGTTCGTGGGGTGGGAGCTGTTTTTT
CSGFVGWELFF
>TRBJ2-1|-|-|TRBV15
TGTGCCACCAGCAGTGATCGACAGTGGGACAATGAGCAGTTCTTC
CATSSDRQWDNEQFF
>TRBJ1-2|TRBD1|-|TRBV19
TGTGCCAGTACCCCGATTGACGGGGACAGGGGAGGCTACACCTTC
CASTPIDGDRGGYTF
>TRBJ1-5|TRBD1|-|TRBV7-2
TGTGCCAGCAGCTTAGGACAGGGGGGTCAGCCCCAGCATTTT
CASSLGQGGQPQHF
>TRBJ2-7|TRBD1|-|TRBV6-5
TGTGCCAGCAGTTACGGACAGGGAGCCTACGAGCAGTACTTC
CASSYGQGAYEQYF
>TRBJ2-7|TRBD1|-|TRBV24-1
TGTGCCACCAGTGAGGGACAGGGCCAATCCTACGAGCAGTACTTC
CATSEGQGQSYEQYF
>TRBJ1-5|-|-|TRBV19
TGTGCCAGTAGCGGGATACAGGGTTCCTATCAGCCCCAGCATTTT
CASSGIQGSYQPQHF
>TRBJ2-5|TRBD2|-|TRBV7-9
TGTGCCAGCAGCAAACTAGCGGGAGGGCCCCCAACCCAAGAGACCCAGTACTTC
CASSKLAGGPPTQETQYF
>TRBJ1-4|-|-|TRBV5-1
TGCGCCAGCAGCCTCCTGGGAGGGATCAATGAAAAACTGTTTTTT
CASSLLGGINEKLFF
>TRBJ1-4|-|once|TRBV12-3/TRBV12-4
TGTGCCAGCAGTTTGATGTCAGAGGAAAAACTGTTTTTT
CASSLMSEEKLFF
>TRBJ1-2|-|-|TRBV19
TGTGCCAGTAGTATGGTCGGGAGGGCCTATGGCTACACCTTC
CASSMVGRAYGYTF
>TRBJ1-1|TRBD1|-|TRBV29-1
TGCAGCGTACAACAGGGGGCGGGGGCTTTCTTT
CSVQQGAGAFF
>TRBJ1-1|-|-|TRBV27
TGTGCCAGCAGTTTATCGAAAGGGGGGGACACTGAAGCTTTCTTT
CASSLSKGGDTEAFF